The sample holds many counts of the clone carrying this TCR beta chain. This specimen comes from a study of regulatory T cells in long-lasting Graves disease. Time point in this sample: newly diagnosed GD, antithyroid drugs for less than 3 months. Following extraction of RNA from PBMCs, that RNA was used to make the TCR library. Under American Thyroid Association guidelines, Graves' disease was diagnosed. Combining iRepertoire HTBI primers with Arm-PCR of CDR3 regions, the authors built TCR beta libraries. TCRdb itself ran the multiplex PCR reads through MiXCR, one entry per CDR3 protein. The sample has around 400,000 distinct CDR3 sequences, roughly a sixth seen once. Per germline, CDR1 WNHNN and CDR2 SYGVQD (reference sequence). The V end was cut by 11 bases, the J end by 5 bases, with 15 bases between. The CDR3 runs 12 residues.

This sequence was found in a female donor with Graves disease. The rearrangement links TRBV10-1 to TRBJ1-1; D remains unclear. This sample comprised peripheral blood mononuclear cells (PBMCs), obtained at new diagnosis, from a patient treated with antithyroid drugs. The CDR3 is CAVRFGGTEAFF. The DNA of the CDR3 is TGCGCCGTCCGTTTTGGAGGAACTGAAGCTTTCTTT.